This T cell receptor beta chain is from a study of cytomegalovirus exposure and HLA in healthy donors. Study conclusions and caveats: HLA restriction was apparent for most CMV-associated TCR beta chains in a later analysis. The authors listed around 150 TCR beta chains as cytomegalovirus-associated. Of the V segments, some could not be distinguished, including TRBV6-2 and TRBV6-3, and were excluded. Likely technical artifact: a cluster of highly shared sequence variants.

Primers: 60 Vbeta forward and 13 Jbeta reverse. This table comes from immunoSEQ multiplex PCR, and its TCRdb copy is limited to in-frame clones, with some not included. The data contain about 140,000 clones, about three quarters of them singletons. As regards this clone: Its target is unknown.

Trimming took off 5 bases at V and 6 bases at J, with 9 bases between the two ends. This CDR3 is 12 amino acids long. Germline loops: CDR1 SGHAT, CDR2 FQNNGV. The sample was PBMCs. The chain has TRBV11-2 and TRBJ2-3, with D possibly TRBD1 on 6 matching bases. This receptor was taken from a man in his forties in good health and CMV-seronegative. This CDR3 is CASSPTGDTQYF. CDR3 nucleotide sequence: TGTGCCAGCAGCCCGACAGGCGATACGCAGTATTTT. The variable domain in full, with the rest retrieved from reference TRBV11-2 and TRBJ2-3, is EAGVAQSPRYKIIEKRQSVAFWCNPISGHATLYWYQQILGQGPKLLIQFQNNGVVDDSQLPKDRFSAERLKGVDSTLKIQPAKLEDSAVYLCASSPTGDTQYFGPGTRLTVL.